This TCR beta chain was observed in a study of shared clonotypes between healthy human individuals. Study conclusions and caveats: Shared across a few donors were 4% to 6% of the naive CD4 clonotypes. On the whole, naive subsets had larger estimated richness than memory subsets had.

Terminally differentiated effector memory CD45RA+ cells were left out of the naive CD8 fraction, which was CD45RO-negative and positively selected for CCR7. V shed 2 bases, J shed 2 bases, and the junction held 6 bases outside the gene matches. CDR1 is SGHTA and CDR2 is FQGTGA in the germline V gene. This CDR3 spans 16 amino acids. Using about 220 ng DNA, 30,000 to 35,000 T cell genomes, the sorted-subset replicate PCRs were run. The protocol was immunoSEQ multiplex PCR, while the TCRdb copy is restricted to in-frame clones and leaves out a portion. The table includes some 740,000 clones, 85% to 95% detected once. As concerns this clone: Its matching antigen is unknown.

The specimen was naive CD8+ T cells sorted from blood. The rearrangement joins TRBV7-3 to TRBJ2-1, with TRBD2 matching 7 bases. The sequence derives from a man aged 25-45 years in good health. The chain's CDR3 is CASSLLGGNTYNEQFF. CDR3 bases: TGTGCCAGCAGCTTATTGGGGGGGAACACCTACAATGAGCAGTTCTTC.